Shown below are 10 T cell receptor beta chains from a single sample sequenced in a study of cytomegalovirus exposure and HLA in healthy donors. Using immunoSEQ multiplex PCR, the repertoire was profiled, and TCRdb retains in-frame clones only, with some absent. This sample yields 150,000 to 200,000 clones, of which 84% are seen a single time; approximately 10% belongs to the top ten. Sequencing was done on a sample of PBMCs. The receptors derive from a man aged 25 to 40 in good health and CMV-seropositive.

This sequence joins TRBV6-5 and TRBJ1-4; D is unresolved. Germline loops: CDR1 MNHEY, CDR2 SVGAGI. The CDR3 spans 16 residues. The V gene lost 0 bases and the J gene lost 8 bases, with 16 bases spanning the gap. The CDR3 here is CASSYSRRSPGEKLFF. The CDR3 nucleotides read TGTGCCAGCAGTTACTCGAGGAGGAGCCCTGGGGAAAAACTGTTTTTT.

This clone is a singleton in its sample. This chain uses TRBV27 with TRBJ2-3; D may be TRBD2 (6 bases). This CDR3 has 16 residues. Looked up from germline, CDR1 is MNHEY and CDR2 is SMNVEV (reference sequence). V lost 1 base to trimming and J lost 3 bases, with 14 bases between them. CDR3 loop: CASSLFGLANTDTQYF. CDR3 bases: TGTGCCAGCAGTTTATTCGGTCTAGCGAATACAGATACGCAGTATTTT.

The chain couples TRBV11-2 to TRBJ2-7; TRBD2 aligns across 8 bases. The CDR3 has 13 residues. Trimming removed 6 bases from V and 5 bases from J; junction bases left unmatched: 6. Germline V gene sequence: CDR1 SGHAT, CDR2 FQNNGV. The CDR3 sequence: CASRPPGGNEQYF. The DNA for the CDR3 is TGTGCCAGCAGGCCCCCGGGGGGGAACGAGCAGTACTTC.

The chain carries TRBV7-8 and TRBJ2-5; 8 nucleotides line up with TRBD1. V was clipped by 4 bases and J by 5 bases; unmatched bases: 15. The CDR3 extends over 17 amino acids. Germline CDR1 and CDR2: SGHVS and FQNEAQ. The CDR3 nucleotides are TGTGCCAGCAGCTGGGGACCTCGGGACAGGCCGGGGGAGACCCAGTACTTC. Protein: CASSWGPRDRPGETQYF.

The chain couples TRBV27 to TRBJ2-7; D may be TRBD2 (7 bases). Per germline, CDR1 MNHEY and CDR2 SMNVEV (reference sequence). V was clipped by 8 bases and J by 6 bases, with 23 bases between them. This CDR3 spans 15 amino acids. The CDR3 protein is CASRKVRERDTEQYF. The CDR3 DNA sequence: TGTGCCAGCCGGAAAGTGCGGGAGAGGGACACCGAGCAGTACTTC.

This clone has a handful of counts. This chain joins TRBV16 and TRBJ1-1; D uncertain. The CDR3 has 12 residues. Germline V CDR1 and CDR2: KGHSY, FQNENV. V was trimmed by 2 bases and J by 7 bases, leaving 8 bases between them. This chain's CDR3 is CASSQVVNEAFF. The CDR3 bases are TGTGCCAGCAGCCAAGTTGTTAATGAAGCTTTCTTT.

The CDR3 DNA follows: TGCGCCAGCAGCTCAGACAGGGGGCAAGGGAATGAGCAGTTCTTC. Translating gives CASSSDRGQGNEQFF. V and J are TRBV5-1 and TRBJ2-1; 10 nucleotides match TRBD1. J was trimmed by 7 bases and V by 3 bases; bases with no gene match: 7. Germline V CDR1 and CDR2: SGHRS, YFSETQ. The CDR3 covers 15 residues.

Written as DNA, the CDR3 is TGTGCCAGCAGCTTAGGAATTACAGGGGCGGTTAATGAAAAACTGTTTTTT. Protein sequence: CASSLGITGAVNEKLFF. The rearrangement uses TRBV5-5 and TRBJ1-4, with TRBD1 matching over 7 bases. The germline V gene has CDR1 SGHKS and CDR2 YYEKEE (reference sequence). The CDR3 has 17 residues. Losses at the gene ends were 2 bases for V and 4 bases for J; bases not matched to a gene: 11.

The V and J genes are TRBV5-4 and TRBJ2-5, with a tentative D call TRBD1 (5 bases). CDR1 is SGHNT, CDR2 YYREEE, per germline (reference sequence). The CDR3 has 14 amino acids. The CDR3 DNA follows: TGTGCAGCCACCGCAGAACCAGGGCAAGAGACCCAGTACTTC. The encoded protein is CAATAEPGQETQYF.

V is TRBV27 and J is TRBJ2-3; D possibly corresponds to TRBD1 (5 bases). V shed 3 bases and J shed 0 bases, with 13 bases lying between them. The CDR3 contains 16 residues. Germline V gives CDR1 MNHEY, CDR2 SMNVEV (reference sequence). CDR3 sequence: CASSFLGQESTDTQYF. The CDR3 DNA is TGTGCCAGCAGTTTTCTAGGACAAGAAAGCACAGATACGCAGTATTTT.